This T cell receptor beta chain was recovered during a study of blood T cell repertoires in COVID-19. Followed over time, Seattle patients had been enrolled while infection was active. Unmatched junction bases numbered 2, after V lost 2 bases and J lost 0 bases. CDR1 and CDR2 (germline): KGHSH, LQKENI. This CDR3 has 15 residues. In the original processing: Estimated nucleated cell counts came from reference gene primer amplification. Assay used: immunoSEQ multiplex PCR; TCRdb lists only in-frame clones, some missing. Clonal size and the V and J genes are those of that table, whereas D and trimming came from the DNA. The data show about 350,000 clones, with more than 70% seen just once and 3.9% held by the top ten.

This TCR derives from a woman in her fifties or sixties with COVID-19, enrolled during active disease. The chain carries TRBV18 and TRBJ1-1, with 8 bases matching TRBD1. Sequencing was performed on peripheral blood. CDR3 loop: CASSPGTGMNTEAFF. Here the CDR3 DNA reads TGTGCCAGCTCACCAGGGACAGGAATGAACACTGAAGCTTTCTTT.